Listed below are T cell receptor beta chains from one sample, sequenced in a study of shared clonotypes between healthy human individuals. Sequencing used immunoSEQ multiplex PCR; TCRdb keeps in-frame clones, though not all of them. The data contain more than 550,000 clones, about two thirds of them singletons. The sequencing sample was made of memory CD4+ T cells sorted from blood. The receptors originated from a young woman in good health. The CDR3 runs from the conserved cysteine through the conserved F or W. Fields, in order: V gene, J gene, CDR3 protein.

V: TRBV28; J: TRBJ2-1; CDR3: CASGLRDNEQFF
V: TRBV19; J: TRBJ2-7; CDR3: CASSPPGRGFESYEQYF
V: TRBV6-5; J: TRBJ2-1; CDR3: CASSMGLAGNNEQFF
V: TRBV6-1; J: TRBJ1-2; CDR3: CASSEVRGSYGYTF
V: TRBV4-1; J: TRBJ2-5; CDR3: CASSHLVTSGRETQYF
V: TRBV19; J: TRBJ2-3; CDR3: CASSMPGQGPDTQYF
V: TRBV7-6; J: TRBJ1-5; CDR3: CASSLPGQPQHF
V: TRBV2; J: TRBJ2-2; CDR3: CASSGRDRSRPGELFF
V: TRBV18; J: TRBJ2-1; CDR3: CASSPPALSSYNEQFF
V: TRBV19; J: TRBJ1-5; CDR3: CASSIDAWQPQHF
V: TRBV5-1; J: TRBJ2-7; CDR3: CASSSGQGLREQYF
V: TRBV11-2; J: TRBJ2-5; CDR3: CASSLEQETQYF
V: TRBV19; J: TRBJ1-5; CDR3: CASSIRTLSNQPQHF
V: TRBV5-4; J: TRBJ1-1; CDR3: CASSSVVRTGGTEAFF
V: TRBV18; J: TRBJ2-2; CDR3: CASQGGSTDTGELFF
V: TRBV5-1; J: TRBJ2-7; CDR3: CASSSGQLESEQYF
V: TRBV7-9; J: TRBJ1-3; CDR3: CASSLGEGLGNTIYF
V: TRBV30; J: TRBJ1-5; CDR3: CAWSPSGNQPQHF
V: TRBV4-1; J: TRBJ2-3; CDR3: CASSQDGLGDTQYF
V: TRBV18; J: TRBJ1-4; CDR3: CASSPRGATNEKLFF
V: TRBV6-1; J: TRBJ1-2; CDR3: CASSGEGSPLDYGYTF
V: TRBV9; J: TRBJ1-1; CDR3: CASSVAGQGASFGEAFF
V: TRBV6-1; J: TRBJ1-5; CDR3: CASSDWGRGPQHF
V: TRBV29-1; J: TRBJ2-2; CDR3: CSVTWFANTGELFF
V: TRBV7-2; J: TRBJ2-5; CDR3: CASSRQTGEGETQYF
V: TRBV5-4; J: TRBJ1-2; CDR3: CASSLGAGLGPSVANTF
V: TRBV7-6; J: TRBJ2-5; CDR3: CASSLNGETQYF
V: TRBV10-2; J: TRBJ2-5; CDR3: CASSLDRVETQYF
V: TRBV5-8; J: TRBJ2-3; CDR3: CASSRLQGAGTDTQYF
V: TRBV27; J: TRBJ2-7; CDR3: CASSSQGIPSYEQYF
V: TRBV4-2; J: TRBJ1-2; CDR3: CASSQPGQRIYGYTF
V: TRBV28; J: TRBJ1-2; CDR3: CASSLRGGANYGYTF
V: TRBV5-1; J: TRBJ1-1; CDR3: CASSLTGGGYEAFF
V: TRBV7-2; J: TRBJ2-4; CDR3: CASSLVLGERKNIQYF
V: TRBV6-5; J: TRBJ1-5; CDR3: CASRTGHNQPQHF
V: TRBV6-1; J: TRBJ2-7; CDR3: CASSGQYNEQYF
V: TRBV28; J: TRBJ2-3; CDR3: CASRGLFTDTQYF
V: TRBV5-1; J: TRBJ2-2; CDR3: CASSLFEGNTGELFF
V: TRBV19; J: TRBJ2-1; CDR3: CASSIEGLAGGEQFF
V: TRBV21-1; J: TRBJ2-7; CDR3: CASSVNRDKSSYEQYF
V: TRBV7-2; J: TRBJ1-5; CDR3: CASSLDALSNQPQHF
V: TRBV4-2; J: TRBJ2-7; CDR3: CASSVSGVGGGQYF
V: TRBV23-1; J: TRBJ2-5; CDR3: CASTTKSVPRETQYF
V: TRBV19; J: TRBJ2-3; CDR3: CASSIMGGTPDTQYF
V: TRBV12-5; J: TRBJ1-3; CDR3: CASGLGDRLSGNTIYF
V: TRBV4-1; J: TRBJ2-7; CDR3: CASSQIDLGLAAYEQYF
V: TRBV7-6; J: TRBJ2-1; CDR3: CASSLGPGAGGIYNEQFF
V: TRBV25-1; J: TRBJ2-7; CDR3: CASGPKIAGGPHYEQYF
V: TRBV28; J: TRBJ1-2; CDR3: CASSYGGANGYTF
V: TRBV10-1; J: TRBJ2-5; CDR3: CASSETFRETQYF
V: TRBV5-1; J: TRBJ2-7; CDR3: CASSQTSGSYEQYF
V: TRBV28; J: TRBJ2-7; CDR3: CASTPGAGGPYEQYF
V: TRBV23-1; J: TRBJ1-1; CDR3: CASKGQTLNTEAFF